Below are 19 T cell receptor beta chains sequenced from a single sample in a study of cytomegalovirus exposure and HLA in healthy donors (dated by TCRdb to 2016 to 2017). Library method: the immunoSEQ multiplex PCR assay. For the multiplex PCR, a mixture combining 60 forward primers for TCR Vbeta segments and 13 reverse primers for TCR Jbeta segments was used. Not all clones reach the TCRdb copy of this immuneACCESS table, which keeps in-frame sequences only. Checked studies attribute under half of the gap to unresolved V genes and leave the rest unexplained. The sample contains 150,000 to 200,000 clones, approximately 82% of them found a single time. The ten largest make up 4.9% of the sample. Source material: PBMCs. These receptors were collected from a male donor in good health and CMV-seronegative.

The gene calls are TRBV11-3 and TRBJ2-1; 7 bases are a match to TRBD2. With 2 bases clipped from V and 7 bases from J, the junction kept 8 bases outside the gene matches. The CDR3 is made up of 15 amino acids. Germline values: CDR1 SGHNT, CDR2 YENEEA. CDR3 in DNA: TGTGCCAGCAGCTTATTCGGGGGGACGGGGAATGAGCAGTTCTTC. Its protein is CASSLFGGTGNEQFF. The full variable domain, with the rest looked up from reference TRBV11-3 and TRBJ2-1, is EAGVVQSPRYKIIEKKQPVAFWCNPISGHNTLYWYLQNLGQGPELLIRYENEEAVDDSQLPKDRFSAERLKGVDSTLKIQPAELGDSAVYLCASSLFGGTGNEQFFGPGTRLTVL.

The rearrangement joins TRBV2 to TRBJ2-7; D may be TRBD2 (5 bases). The CDR3 consists of 16 residues. Germline lookup yields CDR1 SNHLY and CDR2 FYNNEI. V was clipped by 6 bases and J by 3 bases, with 21 bases between them. The chain's CDR3 is CASRIATRALLYEQYF. The DNA for the CDR3 is TGTGCCAGCAGGATAGCGACCCGGGCCCTACTCTACGAGCAGTACTTC. Filled out from reference TRBV2 and TRBJ2-7, the complete variable domain reads EPEVTQTPSHQVTQMGQEVILRCVPISNHLYFYWYRQILGQKVEFLVSFYNNEISEKSEIFDDQFSVERPDGSNFTLKIRSTKLEDSAMYFCASRIATRALLYEQYFGPGTRLTVT.

The chain uses TRBV5-1 and TRBJ2-5; D is possibly TRBD1 (5 bases). From germline, CDR1 is SGHRS and CDR2 YFSETQ. The CDR3 loop spans 14 amino acids. The germline V and J ends were trimmed by 0 bases and 5 bases, with 11 bases remaining between them. The chain's CDR3 is CASSLGLKGETQYF. The CDR3 nucleotides read TGCGCCAGCAGCTTGGGACTTAAGGGGGAGACCCAGTACTTC.

J is TRBJ2-1 and V is TRBV4-1, with D perhaps matching TRBD2 (6 bases). CDR3 length: 16 residues. Germline lookup yields CDR1 MGHRA and CDR2 YSYEKL. Trimming removed 3 bases at V and 6 bases at J, with 18 bases between. The CDR3 loop is CASSQWAGLQGNEQFF. The CDR3 region has the DNA TGCGCCAGCAGCCAGTGGGCGGGACTCCAGGGCAATGAGCAGTTCTTC.

The CDR3 region is CASSFAGGFDYGYTF. The CDR3 region has the DNA TGTGCCAGCAGTTTCGCAGGGGGTTTCGACTATGGCTACACCTTC. This sequence joins TRBV28 and TRBJ1-2; TRBD1 matches 7 bases. Looked up from germline, CDR1 is MDHEN and CDR2 is SYDVKM. This CDR3 is built from 15 residues. The V gene end was trimmed by 3 bases and the J gene end by 3 bases; junction bases not matched to a gene: 7.

The V gene is TRBV18, the J gene TRBJ1-1, with 7 bases fitting TRBD1. The trim removed 4 bases at V and 6 bases at J, leaving 11 bases unmatched. Germline-derived CDR1 and CDR2 are KGHSH and LQKENI. This CDR3 has 15 residues. CDR3 sequence (DNA): TGTGCCAGCTCACGGTCGGCAGGGGGAGATTCTGAAGCTTTCTTT. It translates to CASSRSAGGDSEAFF.

The chain has TRBV10-3 and TRBJ1-5; D remains unclear. This CDR3 has 17 residues. Germline V CDR1 and CDR2: ENHRY, SYGVKD. The V end lost 3 bases, the J end lost 6 bases, and 21 bases lay between the germline ends. As DNA, the CDR3 is TGTGCCATCAGTGATGGTCAGGCCAACTCCCCTCTTCAGCCCCAGCATTTT. This codes for CAISDGQANSPLQPQHF.

The chain joins TRBV2 to TRBJ1-6; tentatively, D is TRBD1 (5 bases). CDR1 and CDR2 (germline): SNHLY, FYNNEI. The CDR3 extends over 13 amino acids. Trimming stripped 7 bases from V and 10 bases from J, with 14 bases between. The CDR3 here is CASIGDFGSPLHF. For the CDR3, the DNA is TGTGCCAGCATCGGGGACTTTGGGTCACCCCTCCACTTT.

The chain links TRBV16 to TRBJ1-2; D possibly corresponds to TRBD1 (5 bases). V was cut by 0 bases and J by 4 bases, with 9 bases left in between. Per the germline V gene, CDR1 is KGHSY and CDR2 is FQNENV. The CDR3 runs 14 residues. The CDR3 coding sequence is TGTGCCAGCAGCCAATCGAGACAGCCCTATGGCTACACCTTC. This translates into CASSQSRQPYGYTF.

V usage is TRBV5-1 and J usage is TRBJ2-3, with a weak D call TRBD1 (6 bases). Deletions cut 4 bases from V and 0 bases from J, with 12 bases between. The CDR3 is made up of 15 amino acids. Per the germline V gene, CDR1 is SGHRS and CDR2 is YFSETQ. CDR3 bases: TGCGCCAGCAGCGAGGGGGTGGGGAGCACAGATACGCAGTATTTT. Its translation is CASSEGVGSTDTQYF.

V gene TRBV2 combines with J gene TRBJ2-6; D gene ambiguous. V was pared by 4 bases and J by 0 bases, with 10 bases between. Germline V gives CDR1 SNHLY, CDR2 FYNNEI. The CDR3 runs to 16 residues. The CDR3 DNA reads as TGTGCCAGCAGTGGTGAATCACTCTCTGGGGCCAACGTCCTGACTTTC. Residues: CASSGESLSGANVLTF.

The genes are TRBV6-6 and TRBJ2-7, with 9 bases matching TRBD2. After removal of 2 bases from V and 7 bases from J, the junction contained 6 bases not matched to a gene. The CDR3 is 14 amino acids. CDR1 and CDR2 (germline): MNHNY, SVGAGI (reference sequence). Here the CDR3 DNA reads TGTGCCAGCAGTTACCCGGCGGGGGGGGATGAGCAGTACTTC. Translated: CASSYPAGGDEQYF.

The count of this clone is one. The chain employs TRBV5-4 and TRBJ2-6, with D uncertain. Between the trimmed V and J ends, which lost 2 bases and 4 bases, there was a span of 4 bases. Looked up from germline, CDR1 is SGHNT and CDR2 is YYREEE (reference sequence). The CDR3 loop spans 13 amino acids. CDR3: CASSLAGANVLTF. The CDR3 DNA follows: TGTGCCAGCAGCTTAGCAGGGGCCAACGTCCTGACTTTC.

This rearrangement joins TRBV29-1 to TRBJ1-6, with TRBD1 matching over 7 bases. Germline V lookup: CDR1 SQVTM, CDR2 ANQGSEA. V lost 6 bases, J lost 4 bases, and 3 bases stayed unmatched. CDR3 size: 13 residues. Written as DNA, the CDR3 is TGCAGCGTAGGGGACAGATATAATTCACCCCTCCACTTT. Its translation is CSVGDRYNSPLHF. Filled out from reference TRBV29-1 and TRBJ1-6, the complete variable domain reads SAVISQKPSRDICQRGTSLTIQCQVDSQVTMMFWYRQQPGQSLTLIATANQGSEATYESGFVIDKFPISRPNLTFSTLTVSNMSPEDSSIYLCSVGDRYNSPLHFGNGTRLTVT.

The V gene is TRBV6-1, the J gene TRBJ1-1; tentative D call: TRBD1 (5 bases). Looked up from germline, CDR1 is MNHNS and CDR2 is SASEGT. The length of the CDR3 is 14 residues. V gave up 2 bases and J gave up 4 bases, with 11 bases separating them. CDR3 nucleotide sequence: TGTGCCAGCAGTGAACCAGAAAGGGGCACTGAAGCTTTCTTT. Its protein product is CASSEPERGTEAFF.

The rearrangement joins TRBV2 to TRBJ1-1, with 7 bases identical to TRBD1. Germline CDR1 reads SNHLY; CDR2 reads FYNNEI. After removal of 10 bases from V and 3 bases from J, the junction contained 8 bases not matched to a gene. The CDR3 has 13 residues. The CDR3 DNA reads TGTGCCAACTCCCGGGACAGCCACACTGAAGCTTTCTTT. Protein sequence: CANSRDSHTEAFF. The whole variable domain, filled in from reference TRBV2 and TRBJ1-1, reads EPEVTQTPSHQVTQMGQEVILRCVPISNHLYFYWYRQILGQKVEFLVSFYNNEISEKSEIFDDQFSVERPDGSNFTLKIRSTKLEDSAMYFCANSRDSHTEAFFGQGTRLTVV.

This sequence joins TRBV7-9 and TRBJ2-1, with D possibly being TRBD1 (6 bases). V lost 0 bases to trimming and J lost 7 bases, with 13 bases between them. This CDR3 has 15 amino acids. The germline gives CDR1 SEHNR, CDR2 FQNEAQ (reference sequence). CDR3 protein: CASSLALGQKNEQFF. DNA for the CDR3: TGTGCCAGCAGCTTAGCGTTAGGACAGAAGAATGAGCAGTTCTTC.

This sequence joins TRBV7-2 and TRBJ2-7; D is uncertain. Trimming shortened V by 2 bases and J by 6 bases, and 11 bases separated the two germline ends. Per the germline V gene, CDR1 is SGHTA and CDR2 is FQGNSA. The CDR3 consists of 13 residues. The CDR3 protein is CASSLQQSSEQYF. DNA for the CDR3: TGTGCCAGCAGCTTACAACAGAGCTCCGAGCAGTACTTC.

The chain links TRBV19 to TRBJ1-4; TRBD1 might be the D (6 bases). The CDR3 is 11 amino acids. Between the trimmed V and J ends, which lost 3 bases and 11 bases, there was a span of 7 bases. Germline lookup yields CDR1 LNHDA and CDR2 SQIVND (reference sequence). The CDR3 sequence: CASSMRGKLFF. CDR3 in DNA: TGTGCCAGTAGTATGAGGGGGAAACTGTTTTTT.